These 5 T cell receptor beta chains were sequenced from one sample in a study of T cells after yellow fever vaccination. Each CDR3 protein is one row after TCRdb ran MiXCR on the 5' RACE reads. This sample has some 220,000 distinct CDR3 sequences, with less than 3.5% found just once. Material: CD4+ T cells sorted from PBMCs, obtained 10 days after the yellow fever booster vaccination. These receptors were taken from a young man who received the YFV17D yellow fever vaccine.

Note on this clonotype: A clone one base away is much larger, so this may be a read error. The chain employs TRBV12-3 or TRBV12-4 and TRBJ1-1, with D hard to call. V lost 4 bases and J lost 0, with 9 bases in between. The CDR3 loop spans 14 amino acids. The CDR3 reads CASSSGPMNTEAFF. The DNA of the CDR3 is TGTGCCAGCAGTTCCGGACCTATGAACACTGAAGCTTTCTTT.

This chain joins TRBV9 and TRBJ2-5; a weak D match, TRBD1 (8 bases). Between the trimmed V and J ends, which lost 3 bases and 5 bases, there was a span of 17 bases. The CDR3 totals 15 residues. Germline V gene data show CDR1 as SGDLS and CDR2 as YYNGEE. The CDR3 region has the DNA TGTGCCAGCAGCGGGCTGACAGGGGAGGGGGAGACCCAGTACTTC. It encodes CASSGLTGEGETQYF.

In this sample, this clonotype turned up many times. V usage is TRBV14 and J usage is TRBJ2-1, with 14 bases lining up with TRBD2. Germline-derived CDR1 and CDR2 are SGHDN and FVKESK. The CDR3 loop spans 18 amino acids. Trimming cost V 4 bases and J 4 bases; bases outside gene matches: 9. DNA of the CDR3: TGTGCCAGCAGCCGTGGACTAGCGGGGGGCCCTTCATACAATGAGCAGTTCTTC. Translating it yields CASSRGLAGGPSYNEQFF.

The rearrangement uses TRBV25-1 and TRBJ2-7, with 7 bases identical to TRBD2. This CDR3 has 13 amino acids. CDR1 and CDR2 from the germline V gene are MGHDK and SYGVNS. V trimming: 3 bases; J trimming: 1 base; junction bases outside the gene matches: 0. The CDR3 DNA follows: TGTGCCAGCAGTGAGGGGGGGTCCTACGAGCAGTACTTC. Translating gives CASSEGGSYEQYF.

This clonotype showed up many times. The CDR3 coding sequence is TGTGCCAGCAGTTTATCGGGACAGGGATACAATGAGCAGTTCTTC. Protein sequence: CASSLSGQGYNEQFF. This chain connects TRBV12-3 or TRBV12-4 to TRBJ2-1, with 9 bases that match TRBD1. CDR3 size: 15 residues. V lost 2 bases to trimming and J lost 4 bases; unmatched junction nucleotides: 3.